The T cell receptor beta chain under discussion was sequenced for a study of regulatory T cells in long-lasting Graves disease. Broader study findings: Shared public clonotypes totalled fewer than 3,000 in persistent patients, compared with around 880 in new patients.

This clonotype was counted a few times. The antigen remains unidentified. Assembly of TCR beta libraries relied on iRepertoire HTBI primers together with Arm-PCR of CDR3 regions. Per the authors' pipeline: The study identified 50 to 70 TRBV and approximately 14 TRBJ segments across samples. MiXCR, applied by TCRdb to the multiplex PCR reads, yields one record per CDR3 protein. The V and J calls were determined by TCRdb, not by the authors. The sample shows about 470,000 distinct CDR3 sequences, less than 25% of them seen only once. Time point in this sample: persistent/refractory GD, antithyroid drugs over 5 years with positive TRAb. Isolated PBMC RNA provided the starting material for the TCR library. Sequencing used peripheral blood mononuclear cells (PBMCs), obtained when the disease was refractory, from a patient treated with antithyroid drugs. This sequence was found in a female donor with Graves disease.

The CDR3 nucleotides are TGTGCCATCAGTGAAGGGCAGCTACCCACAAATGGCTACACCTTC. It specifies CAISEGQLPTNGYTF. The rearrangement uses TRBV10-3 and TRBJ1-2; D uncertain. The CDR3 totals 15 residues. V gave up 3 bases and J gave up 6 bases, with 17 bases separating them. From germline, CDR1 is ENHRY and CDR2 SYGVKD.